This TCR beta chain stems from a study of graft-versus-host responses after intestinal transplantation. Whole-study context: Transplant recipients had multivisceral, liver-intestinal, or isolated intestinal grafts. Anti-thymocyte globulin was used for induction in all recipients, who then took tacrolimus and steroids for roughly three years. Study-level findings and limits: GvH clonotypes were identified within recipient marrow, with a subset emerging first in ileum or blood.

TCRdb's table, derived via immunoSEQ multiplex PCR, lists solely in-frame clones and lacks some. The top ten hold 2% of the sample, which has 23,000 or so clones, approximately 90% seen once. As regards this clone: Its matching antigen is unknown.

The CDR3 extends over 13 amino acids. CDR1 and CDR2 from the germline V gene are SEHNR and FQNEAQ (reference sequence). J was trimmed by 4 bases and V by 4 bases; bases with no gene match: 2. This sample comprised PBMCs, obtained 39 days after intestinal transplant. The chain combines TRBV7-9 with TRBJ1-2; 8 positions match TRBD1. This receptor was identified in a human patient who received an intestinal transplant, so some T cells may come from the graft donor. The CDR3 DNA reads TGTGCCAGCAGCTCAACAGGGGGCTATGGCTACACCTTC. This translates into CASSSTGGYGYTF.